This TCR beta chain was observed in a study of blood T cell repertoires in COVID-19. Turning to the study itself: Material from acute and convalescent COVID-19 was sourced from the United States, Italy and Spain. PBMCs, B-cell-depleted T cells, or T cells were the source of the cDNA or gDNA that made up the material.

Authors' processing steps: Amplifying reference gene primers gave estimates of nucleated cell counts. Some clones are missing from TCRdb's copy, which holds only in-frame ones; the method was immunoSEQ multiplex PCR. V, J and clone size reflect that table, while D and trimming were determined from the DNA. Altogether 200,000 or so clones are present, roughly 80% being singletons, with the ten largest covering approximately 5.4%. The length of the CDR3 is 16 residues. Trimming took 5 bases from V and 2 from J; bases not matched to a gene: 9. Germline V lookup: CDR1 SGHAT, CDR2 FQDESV (reference sequence).

The rearrangement uses TRBV11-1 and TRBJ2-5; 9 nucleotides align to TRBD2. The sample was peripheral blood. The TCR originated in a woman in her 30s with acute or convalescent COVID-19. This CDR3 reads CASSPTSGADQETQYF. For the CDR3, the DNA is TGTGCCAGCAGCCCGACTAGCGGAGCAGATCAAGAGACCCAGTACTTC.